The present entry profiles one TCR beta chain with its context. The data originate from a study of cytomegalovirus exposure and HLA in healthy donors. A multiplex PCR was run with 60 Vbeta primers and 13 Jbeta primers. Data came from immunoSEQ multiplex PCR; TCRdb stores just in-frame clones and leaves some out. Found here are under 200,000 clones, under 80% of them singletons; the top ten hold approximately 4.5%. The sequence was collected from a man aged 35-49 years in good health and CMV-seronegative. Sequenced material: PBMCs.

The CDR3: CASSGQGVQDYGYTF. Here the CDR3 DNA reads TGTGCCAGCAGTGGACAGGGCGTACAGGACTATGGCTACACCTTC. The chain is built from TRBV25-1 and TRBJ1-2; 7 bases align to TRBD1. CDR1 and CDR2 (germline): MGHDK, SYGVNS. The V and J ends lost 4 bases and 3 bases, in that order; junction bases with no gene match: 8. There are 15 residues in the CDR3.